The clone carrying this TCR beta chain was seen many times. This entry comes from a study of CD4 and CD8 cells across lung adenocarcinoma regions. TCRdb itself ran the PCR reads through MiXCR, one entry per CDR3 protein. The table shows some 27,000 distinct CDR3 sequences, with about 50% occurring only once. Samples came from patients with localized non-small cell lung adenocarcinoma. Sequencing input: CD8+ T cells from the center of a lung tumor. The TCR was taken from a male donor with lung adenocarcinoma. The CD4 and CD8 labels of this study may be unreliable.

The CDR3 coding sequence is TGTGCCACCAGCAGAGGACAGCCCACAGATACGCAGTATTTT. Translated, it gives CATSRGQPTDTQYF. This sequence joins TRBV15 and TRBJ2-3; D perhaps matches TRBD1 (5 bases). Germline V lookup: CDR1 LNHNV, CDR2 YYDKDF (reference sequence). This CDR3 is 14 amino acids long. The germline V and J ends were trimmed by 1 base and 2 bases, with 7 bases remaining between them.